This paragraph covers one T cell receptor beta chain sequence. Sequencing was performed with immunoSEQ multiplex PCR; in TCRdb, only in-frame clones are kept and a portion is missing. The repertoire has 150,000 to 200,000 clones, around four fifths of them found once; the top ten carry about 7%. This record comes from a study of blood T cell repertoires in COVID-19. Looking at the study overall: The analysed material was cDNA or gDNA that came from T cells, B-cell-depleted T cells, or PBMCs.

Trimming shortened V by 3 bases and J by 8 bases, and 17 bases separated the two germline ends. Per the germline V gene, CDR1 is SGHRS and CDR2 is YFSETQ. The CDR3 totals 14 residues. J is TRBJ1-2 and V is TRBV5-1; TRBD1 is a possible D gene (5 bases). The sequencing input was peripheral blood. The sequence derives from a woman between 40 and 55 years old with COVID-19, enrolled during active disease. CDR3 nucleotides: TGCGCCAGCAGCTCGGGGGAGAACAGTGACGGCTACACCTTC. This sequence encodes CASSSGENSDGYTF.